Given below is one TCR beta chain in context. Its antigen remains unidentified. Sample barcodes and UMIs were carried by the TCR alpha and TCR beta cDNA libraries that 5'RACE generated with constant-segment primers. MiXCR, applied by TCRdb to the 5' RACE reads, yields one record per CDR3 protein. The sample contains hundreds of thousands of distinct CDR3 sequences, roughly 20% of which appear only once. These data are taken from a study of T-cell memory formation after mild COVID-19. About the study: Most TCR clusters belonged to a single donor. Overall study findings and caveats: CD4/CD8 balance held among clones contracting day 15 to 85, and later expanders leaned CD4+. Pre-infection memory showed some responding clones, and this suggested that cross-reactive memory joined.

The CDR3 totals 14 residues. CDR1 SGHRS and CDR2 YFSETQ come from the germline V gene. V was shortened by 3 bases and J by 3 bases, with 10 bases between the two germline ends. The chain carries TRBV5-1 and TRBJ1-5; D uncertain. The source material was PBMCs or a T cell subset sorted from them (not recorded which). This TCR was recovered from an adult woman who had mild COVID-19 (a few samples of this study predate the infection). Cell type and time point are not known. The CDR3 region is CASSSSGLNQPQHF. Written as DNA, the CDR3 is TGCGCCAGCAGCTCCTCCGGCCTCAATCAGCCCCAGCATTTT.